One sample yielded the 14 T cell receptor beta chains listed below, sequenced in a study of CD8+CD57+ T cells in acquired aplastic anemia. An expansion of CD8+CD57+ cells by flow cytometry had been shown in patients chosen for sequencing. Genomic DNA templated the TCR beta VDJ and CDR3 profiling. TCRdb fed the reads into MiXCR, producing one record per CDR3 protein. There are over 150,000 distinct CDR3 sequences in the sample; about 48% occur only once, and 10% to 15% lies in the top ten. Sample: sorted CD4+, CD8+, or CD8+CD57+ T cells (not recorded which) from PBMCs. The receptors here all came from a human donor with aplastic anemia.

This clonotype has at least ten counts. This sequence joins TRBV12-3 or TRBV12-4 and TRBJ1-1; 10 bases are a match to TRBD1. This CDR3 contains 14 residues. The J segment lost 5 bases and the V segment lost 3 bases, leaving 3 bases of the junction unmatched. DNA of the CDR3: TGTGCCAGCAGTTTCGGGACAGGGGTTACTGAAGCTTTCTTT. Translating it yields CASSFGTGVTEAFF.

The chain couples TRBV7-9 to TRBJ2-2; TRBD2 might be the D (5 bases). Trimming cost V 7 bases and J 6 bases, with 6 bases left between them. CDR1 is SEHNR, CDR2 FQNEAQ, per germline (reference sequence). This CDR3 is built from 11 residues. The CDR3, as DNA: TGTGCCAGCACGGAGGCCGGGGAGCTGTTTTTT. Translating gives CASTEAGELFF.

This clonotype was found many times. The J gene is TRBJ2-5, the V gene TRBV7-9; TRBD2 matches at 13 bases. CDR1 is SEHNR and CDR2 is FQNEAQ in the germline V gene (reference sequence). Trimming removed 4 bases from V and 6 bases from J; junction bases left unmatched: 14. The CDR3 is 18 residues long. The CDR3 protein is CASSSTGTSGGATKTQYF. CDR3 nucleotides: TGTGCCAGCAGCTCCACGGGCACTAGCGGGGGGGCCACGAAGACCCAGTACTTC.

The rearrangement joins TRBV5-1 to TRBJ2-1; tentative D call: TRBD2 (5 bases). The germline V gene has CDR1 SGHRS and CDR2 YFSETQ. CDR3 length: 16 amino acids. Trimming removed 2 bases at V and 6 bases at J, with 18 bases between. The CDR3 reads CASSLGLRSGGNEQFF. In DNA, the CDR3 is TGCGCCAGCAGCTTAGGACTCCGGTCAGGCGGCAATGAGCAGTTCTTC.

The chain links TRBV15 to TRBJ1-5, with D unresolved. Germline assignment: CDR1 LNHNV and CDR2 YYDKDF (reference sequence). Trimming stripped 4 bases from V and 0 bases from J, with 16 bases between. The CDR3 spans 17 residues. CDR3 region: CATSNGWEQYSNQPQHF. In DNA form, the CDR3 reads TGTGCCACCAGCAACGGTTGGGAGCAGTATAGCAATCAGCCCCAGCATTTT.

This clonotype was observed a handful of times. This chain joins TRBV27 and TRBJ1-2; the match to TRBD1 covers 10 bases. Germline trimming cut 5 bases from V and 5 bases from J; bases unmatched to any gene: 11. The CDR3 is made up of 16 amino acids. The germline V gene has CDR1 MNHEY and CDR2 SMNVEV (reference sequence). CDR3 nucleotide sequence: TGTGCCAGCAGTAGGGGGGGACAGGGGTTTTTGTATGGCTACACCTTC. Protein: CASSRGGQGFLYGYTF.

J is TRBJ2-5 and V is TRBV7-9; D is possibly TRBD2 (5 bases). Per germline, CDR1 SEHNR and CDR2 FQNEAQ (reference sequence). Trimming left V 5 bases short and J 3 bases short, with 10 bases between. The CDR3 is 13 residues long. For the CDR3, the DNA is TGTGCCAGCAGCACCGAGGGAAAAGAGACCCAGTACTTC. It is translated as CASSTEGKETQYF.

On this clonotype: At one boundary the junction diverges from the germline segment, which might be a read error. The genes are TRBV7-9 and TRBJ2-7, with D uncertain. CDR1 is SEHNR, CDR2 FQNEAQ, per germline (reference sequence). The CDR3 length is 11 residues. CDR3 DNA: TGTGCCAGCAGTTTAGGCCGAGGGCAGTACTTC. Translation: CASSLGRGQYF.

The CDR3 region is CASSLEQGVWNTEAFF. The CDR3 region has the DNA TGTGCCAGCAGCTTAGAACAGGGGGTATGGAACACTGAAGCTTTCTTT. This chain joins TRBV7-8 and TRBJ1-1, with 8 bases identical to TRBD1. J lost 1 base, V lost 1 base, and 5 bases had no gene match. Germline V lookup: CDR1 SGHVS, CDR2 FQNEAQ. This CDR3 has 16 amino acids.

This clonotype occurred many times. This chain links TRBV4-3 with TRBJ2-7; D perhaps matches TRBD2 (7 bases). The CDR3 extends over 15 amino acids. Germline V CDR1 and CDR2: LGHNA, YSLEER. V gave up 0 bases and J gave up 3 bases, with 12 bases separating them. The DNA for the CDR3 is TGCGCCAGCAGCCAAGACTGGCGGGGGCGCTACGAGCAGTACTTC. Protein sequence: CASSQDWRGRYEQYF.

This chain connects TRBV10-1 to TRBJ2-7; TRBD2 might be the D (6 bases). Trimming took 6 bases from V and 7 from J, leaving 7 bases between them. Germline V gene sequence: CDR1 WNHNN, CDR2 SYGVQD (reference sequence). The CDR3 sequence is 10 residues long. CDR3 region: CASSRGEQYF. The CDR3 nucleotides are TGCGCCAGCAGCCGGGGGGAGCAGTACTTC.

At least ten counts were recorded for this clonotype. DNA for the CDR3: TGTGCCAGCATCCAGCGCGACGAGCAGTACTTC. Its protein is CASIQRDEQYF. The rearrangement links TRBV6-1 to TRBJ2-7; D is uncertain. CDR1 and CDR2 from the germline V gene are MNHNS and SASEGT. Trimming shortened V by 7 bases and J by 5 bases, and 9 bases separated the two germline ends. The CDR3 runs to 11 residues.

With respect to this clonotype: This may be a read error, as it is one base from a much larger clone. The chain has TRBV12-3 or TRBV12-4 and TRBJ1-3, with a tentative D call TRBD1 (5 bases). This CDR3 has 15 residues. The CDR3 here is CASSIEGFSGNTTYF. For the CDR3, the DNA is TGTGCCAGCAGTATAGAGGGGTTCTCTGGAAACACCACATATTTT.

This clonotype was counted ten times or more. The chain links TRBV5-1 to TRBJ1-6; a weak D match, TRBD1 (5 bases). Looked up from germline, CDR1 is SGHRS and CDR2 is YFSETQ. With 4 bases removed from V and 2 bases from J, the gap between germline ends came to 13 bases. This CDR3 has 16 residues. This chain's CDR3 is CASSLTVTAYNSPLHF. For the CDR3, the DNA is TGCGCCAGCAGCCTGACAGTTACCGCCTATAATTCACCCCTCCACTTT. Based on the CDR3 plus reference TRBV5-1 and TRBJ1-6, the full variable domain is KAGVTQTPRYLIKTRGQQVTLSCSPISGHRSVSWYQQTPGQGLQFLFEYFSETQRNKGNFPGRFSGRQFSNSRSEMNVSTLELGDSALYLCASSLTVTAYNSPLHFGNGTRLTVT.